A single sample is the source of the 18 T cell receptor beta chains below, sequenced in a study of blood T cell repertoires in COVID-19. This table comes from immunoSEQ multiplex PCR, and its TCRdb copy is limited to in-frame clones, with some not included. The repertoire holds approximately 300,000 clones, with approximately 91% as singletons. The sequenced sample was PBMCs or T cells enriched from blood (not recorded which). These receptors all come from a man aged 60 to 75 who had recovered from COVID-19.

The chain carries TRBV30 and TRBJ1-6; D perhaps matches TRBD1 (6 bases). CDR3 length: 16 residues. V was clipped by 0 bases and J by 6 bases, with 15 bases between them. CDR1 GTSNPN and CDR2 SVGIG come from the germline V gene (reference sequence). CDR3 DNA: TGTGCCTGGAGTGTACTTAATGCAGGGGCTAATTCACCCCTCCACTTT. Protein sequence: CAWSVLNAGANSPLHF.

The chain uses TRBV10-3 and TRBJ1-2; a possible D gene is TRBD1 (6 bases). CDR1 and CDR2 from the germline V gene are ENHRY and SYGVKD. The CDR3 is 13 residues long. Trimming removed 6 bases at V and 3 bases at J, with 11 bases between. The CDR3 protein is CAIREQGYYGYTF. The CDR3 DNA is TGTGCCATCAGAGAACAGGGCTACTATGGCTACACCTTC.

This clone was detected once. CDR3 DNA sequence: TGTGCCAGCAGCGTGGGGGGCTCCTACAATGAGCAGTTCTTC. Encoded protein: CASSVGGSYNEQFF. The J gene is TRBJ2-1, the V gene TRBV7-2; maybe TRBD2 (6 bases). The CDR3 is 14 residues long. The germline V and J ends were trimmed by 5 bases and 0 bases, with 8 bases remaining between them. Germline V gene data show CDR1 as SGHTA and CDR2 as FQGNSA. The full variable domain, in which reference TRBV7-2 and TRBJ2-1 provide the parts outside the CDR3, is GAGVSQSPSNKVTEKGKDVELRCDPISGHTALYWYRQSLGQGLEFLIYFQGNSAPDKSGLPSDRFSAERTGGSVSTLTIQRTQQEDSAVYLCASSVGGSYNEQFFGPGTRLTVL.

V and J are TRBV5-1 and TRBJ2-3; no definite D call. Trimming left V 2 bases short and J 5 bases short, with 9 bases between. Germline lookup yields CDR1 SGHRS and CDR2 YFSETQ. There are 13 residues in the CDR3. The CDR3 DNA follows: TGCGCCAGCAGCTTAGAATGGCAAGATACGCAGTATTTT. As protein: CASSLEWQDTQYF.

The chain combines TRBV28 with TRBJ1-5, with a possible D match to TRBD1 (5 bases). This CDR3 contains 14 residues. With 7 bases removed from V and 4 bases from J, the gap between germline ends came to 14 bases. Germline V gene sequence: CDR1 MDHEN, CDR2 SYDVKM. DNA for the CDR3: TGTGCCAGCACCCTAGACAGAATTAATCAGCCCCAGCATTTT. It yields the protein CASTLDRINQPQHF.

The CDR3 protein is CASSLPDTANYGYTF. The CDR3 DNA reads TGTGCCAGCAGCTTACCAGACACCGCTAACTATGGCTACACCTTC. The chain employs TRBV7-9 and TRBJ1-2; D remains ambiguous. Germline CDR1 and CDR2: SEHNR and FQNEAQ (reference sequence). The length of the CDR3 is 15 residues. Between the trimmed V and J ends, which lost 2 bases and 0 bases, there was a span of 10 bases.

This chain joins TRBV4-2 and TRBJ2-4; TRBD2 matches 10 bases. The CDR3 spans 19 residues. The J segment lost 0 bases and the V segment lost 0 bases, leaving 8 bases of the junction unmatched. Germline assignment: CDR1 LGHNA and CDR2 YNFKEQ. As DNA, the CDR3 is TGTGCCAGCAGCCAAGATTTTCGGACTAGCGGAGGAGCCAAAAACATTCAGTACTTC. It translates to CASSQDFRTSGGAKNIQYF.

This chain connects TRBV5-1 to TRBJ2-1; the D gene is possibly TRBD2 (6 bases). Trimming removed 6 bases at V and 3 bases at J, with 10 bases between. The germline CDR1 and CDR2 sequences are SGHRS and YFSETQ. The CDR3 extends over 13 amino acids. DNA for the CDR3: TGCGCCAGCAAGGTTAGCGGCTACAATGAGCAGTTCTTC. Translating gives CASKVSGYNEQFF.

This chain links TRBV14 with TRBJ1-1; D is ambiguous. This CDR3 region has 13 residues. Germline CDR1 SGHDN, CDR2 FVKESK. The V end was cut by 1 base, the J end by 6 bases, with 9 bases between. CDR3 bases: TGTGCCAGCAGCCAAGGTCGAGGCTCTGAAGCTTTCTTT. Translating it yields CASSQGRGSEAFF.

Regarding this clone: Additional DNA sequences in this sample encode the identical CDR3. The chain employs TRBV9 and TRBJ1-6; D is perhaps TRBD1 (6 bases). The germline V and J ends were trimmed by 0 bases and 1 base, with 11 bases remaining between them. This CDR3 has 17 amino acids. Germline-derived CDR1 and CDR2 are SGDLS and YYNGEE. This CDR3 reads CASSVGQGRSYNSPLHF. CDR3 bases: TGTGCCAGCAGCGTAGGGCAGGGGAGATCCTATAATTCACCCCTCCACTTT.

In its sample, this clone was seen once. The chain joins TRBV24-1 to TRBJ2-3, with a tentative D call TRBD2 (6 bases). The CDR3 is 12 amino acids. The germline CDR1 and CDR2 sequences are KGHDR and SFDVKD. V gave up 7 bases and J gave up 3 bases, with 7 bases separating them. CDR3 DNA: TGTGCCACCAGGGGGGGTACAGATACGCAGTATTTT. Translating gives CATRGGTDTQYF.

J is TRBJ1-5 and V is TRBV18, with TRBD1 identical over 9 bases. V trimming: 1 base; J trimming: 6 bases; junction bases outside the gene matches: 7. The length of the CDR3 is 16 residues. The germline V gene encodes CDR1 KGHSH and CDR2 LQKENI. As DNA, the CDR3 is TGTGCCAGCTCACCACGACTTGGACAGGGGATTCAGCCCCAGCATTTT. Translating it yields CASSPRLGQGIQPQHF.

This clone appeared a few times. This chain links TRBV19 with TRBJ1-2; D gene unclear. The CDR3 is made up of 13 amino acids. The V end lost 5 bases, the J end lost 2 bases, and 9 bases lay between the germline ends. Germline V gene sequence: CDR1 LNHDA, CDR2 SQIVND (reference sequence). CDR3 DNA sequence: TGTGCCAGTAGTCAAGCGGTGAACTATGGCTACACCTTC. This translates into CASSQAVNYGYTF.

This clone has just a few counts. V gene TRBV6-6 combines with J gene TRBJ2-7, with 13 nucleotides matching TRBD2. This CDR3 spans 14 amino acids. Germline V CDR1 and CDR2: MNHNY, SVGAGI (reference sequence). J was trimmed by 7 bases and V by 4 bases; bases with no gene match: 4. CDR3 region: CASSSLAGGKEQYF. Written as DNA, the CDR3 is TGTGCCAGCAGTTCACTAGCGGGAGGGAAAGAGCAGTACTTC.

The chain has TRBV9 and TRBJ2-1; D remains ambiguous. Germline CDR1 SGDLS, CDR2 YYNGEE. Trimming took 0 bases from V and 4 from J, leaving 8 bases between them. The CDR3 totals 14 residues. CDR3: CASSVVEFYNEQFF. Written as DNA, the CDR3 is TGTGCCAGCAGCGTAGTTGAGTTTTACAATGAGCAGTTCTTC.

The sample holds a few counts of this clone. The rearrangement uses TRBV30 and TRBJ1-2, with 8 nucleotides matching TRBD1. J was trimmed by 8 bases and V by 0 bases; bases with no gene match: 14. The CDR3 is made up of 16 amino acids. Germline V CDR1 and CDR2: GTSNPN, SVGIG (reference sequence). Written as DNA, the CDR3 is TGTGCCTGGAGTGTATCTTCCCGGCAGGGGGCAGCAGGCTACACCTTC. Encoded protein: CAWSVSSRQGAAGYTF. The complete variable domain, with remaining parts taken from reference TRBV30 and TRBJ1-2, reads SQTIHQWPATLVQPVGSPLSLECTVEGTSNPNLYWYRQAAGRGLQLLFYSVGIGQISSEVPQNLSASRPQDRQFILSSKKLLLSDSGFYLCAWSVSSRQGAAGYTFGSGTRLTVV.

The gene calls are TRBV9 and TRBJ1-2, with a tentative D call TRBD1 (5 bases). Trimming stripped 4 bases from V and 1 base from J, with 8 bases between. The germline V gene encodes CDR1 SGDLS and CDR2 YYNGEE. The length of the CDR3 is 13 residues. This CDR3 reads CASSQGGNYGYTF. In DNA form, the CDR3 reads TGTGCCAGCAGCCAGGGAGGTAACTATGGCTACACCTTC.

The chain joins TRBV18 to TRBJ1-2; weak D call: TRBD1 (5 bases). V was clipped by 1 base and J by 4 bases, with 10 bases between them. The CDR3 totals 14 residues. Germline V gene sequence: CDR1 KGHSH, CDR2 LQKENI. This chain's CDR3 is CASSPQDSPYGYTF. CDR3 coding DNA: TGTGCCAGCTCACCACAAGACAGCCCCTATGGCTACACCTTC.